This T cell receptor (beta chain) was observed in a study of blood T cell repertoires in COVID-19. Across the study: The analysed material was cDNA or gDNA that came from T cells, B-cell-depleted T cells, or PBMCs.

In the authors' workflow: Counts of nucleated cells, estimated from reference gene primer amplification, were obtained. The data were produced by immunoSEQ multiplex PCR, yet TCRdb's version contains in-frame clones alone and is incomplete. The DNA gave D and trimming, while V, J and clone size come from that table. The sample carries some 68,000 clones, about four fifths recorded once. The CDR3 length is 14 residues. Germline CDR1 is MDHEN and CDR2 is SYDVKM. The V end was cut by 6 bases, the J end by 6 bases, with 15 bases between. The TCR comes from a man aged 65-85 years with acute or convalescent COVID-19. Specimen: peripheral blood. This rearrangement joins TRBV28 to TRBJ1-5; D is uncertain. The CDR3 loop is CASSRSGFSQPQHF. The CDR3 bases are TGTGCCAGCAGCCGTTCGGGTTTTAGTCAGCCCCAGCATTTT.